The rows below give T cell receptor beta chains drawn from one sample of a study of cytomegalovirus exposure and HLA in healthy donors. TCRdb's copy holds only in-frame clones and misses some; the assay was immunoSEQ multiplex PCR. The sample carries 250,000 to 400,000 clones, 88% recorded once. The sequenced sample consisted of PBMCs. The source of these receptors is a man aged 25-40 years in good health and CMV-seronegative. CDR3s include the opening cysteine and the closing phenylalanine or tryptophan. A D gene is named only where the DNA matches it firmly. Size values are once, few and many counts, or a class for expanded clones, and some rows have none.

d_gene	abundance	v_gene	j_gene	CDR3aa	CDR3nt
.	.	TRBV7-2	TRBJ2-7	CASSAGEGKQYF	TGTGCCAGCAGCGCCGGAGAGGGCAAGCAGTACTTC
.	.	TRBV11-3	TRBJ2-3	CASSAAVREGTDTQYF	TGTGCCAGCAGCGCCGCCGTCAGAGAGGGAACAGATACGCAGTATTTT
.	.	TRBV9	TRBJ1-3	CASSAGDSSTIYF	TGTGCCAGCAGCGCCGGGGACTCCAGCACCATATATTTT
.	.	TRBV4-1	TRBJ2-7	CASSLVRGTYEQYF	TGCGCCAGCAGCCTAGTCAGGGGAACCTACGAGCAGTACTTC
TRBD2	.	TRBV18	TRBJ2-3	CASSPPGLAGGLPDTQYF	TGTGCCAGCTCACCGCCGGGACTAGCGGGGGGACTCCCAGATACGCAGTATTTT
TRBD1	.	TRBV10-3	TRBJ2-3	CAVTPGGSKDTQYF	TGTGCCGTCACACCAGGGGGTTCAAAAGATACGCAGTATTTT
.	once	TRBV10-3	TRBJ2-3	CAISEDSNTQYF	TGTGCCATCAGTGAGGACTCTAATACGCAGTATTTT
.	.	TRBV2	TRBJ2-5	CASIQGPQETQYF	TGTGCCAGCATCCAGGGTCCTCAAGAGACCCAGTACTTC
TRBD1	.	TRBV30	TRBJ1-3	CAWDRGSGNTIYF	TGTGCCTGGGACAGGGGTTCGGGAAACACCATATATTTT
.	.	TRBV5-6	TRBJ2-7	CASSDRAVYEQYF	TGTGCCAGCAGCGATCGCGCGGTGTACGAGCAGTACTTC
TRBD1	.	TRBV5-6	TRBJ2-7	CASRGTGVRYEQYF	TGTGCCAGCAGGGGCACAGGGGTAAGGTACGAGCAGTACTTC
TRBD1	.	TRBV29-1	TRBJ1-2	CSVDNDRGRYGYTF	TGCAGCGTCGATAATGACAGGGGCAGGTATGGCTACACCTTC
TRBD1	.	TRBV19	TRBJ1-2	CASSGETGGYTF	TGTGCCAGTAGCGGGGAGACAGGGGGATACACCTTC
.	.	TRBV5-8	TRBJ1-2	CASSFVKRGYTF	TGTGCCAGCAGCTTCGTGAAGAGGGGCTACACCTTC
TRBD1	.	TRBV10-3	TRBJ1-1	CAINPGGGTEAFF	TGTGCCATCAATCCAGGGGGCGGCACTGAAGCTTTCTTT